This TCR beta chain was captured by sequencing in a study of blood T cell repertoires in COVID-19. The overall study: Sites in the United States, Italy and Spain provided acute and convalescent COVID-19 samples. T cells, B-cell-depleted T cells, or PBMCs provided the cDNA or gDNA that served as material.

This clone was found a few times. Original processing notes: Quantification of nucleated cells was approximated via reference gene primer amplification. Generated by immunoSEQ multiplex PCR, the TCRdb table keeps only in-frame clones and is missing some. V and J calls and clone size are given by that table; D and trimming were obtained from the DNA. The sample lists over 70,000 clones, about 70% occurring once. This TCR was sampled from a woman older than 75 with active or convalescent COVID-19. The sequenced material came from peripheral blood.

The CDR3, as DNA: TGTGCCAGCCGACAGGGGGGGGACACTGAAGCTTTCTTT. This codes for CASRQGGDTEAFF. This chain joins TRBV6-5 and TRBJ1-1; 9 nucleotides agree with TRBD1. The CDR3 spans 13 residues. Germline values: CDR1 MNHEY, CDR2 SVGAGI. The J segment lost 3 bases and the V segment lost 8 bases, leaving 4 bases of the junction unmatched.